Listed below are T cell receptor beta chains from one sample, sequenced in a study of blood T cell repertoires in COVID-19. Clones were sequenced by immunoSEQ multiplex PCR, and TCRdb holds only the in-frame ones, with some missing. The sample lists roughly 250,000 clones, 65% to 90% seen once, with roughly 2.9% in the top ten. The material sequenced was peripheral blood. The receptors stem from a woman in her sixties or seventies with active or convalescent COVID-19. The CDR3 runs from the conserved cysteine through the conserved F or W. A D gene is named only where the DNA matches it firmly. Expanded clones get a size class; other rows say once, few or many, or leave the size out.

TRBV28	few	TRBJ1-2	-	CASTGSYYYGYTF	TGTGCCAGCACTGGGAGTTACTACTATGGCTACACCTTC
TRBV7-3	-	TRBJ2-1	TRBD2	CASSPGTSGGNEQFF	TGTGCCAGCTCCCCCGGGACTAGCGGGGGTAATGAGCAGTTCTTC
TRBV7-9	-	TRBJ1-4	TRBD1	CASSFLQGASGGGEKLFF	TGTGCCAGCAGCTTCCTACAGGGGGCGAGCGGGGGCGGAGAAAAACTGTTTTTT
TRBV7-3	-	TRBJ2-1	-	CASSLSGDYNEQFF	TGTGCCAGCAGCTTATCAGGGGATTACAATGAGCAGTTCTTC
TRBV6-4	-	TRBJ1-1	-	CASSPTGPGTEAFF	TGTGCCAGCAGTCCAACAGGGCCGGGCACTGAAGCTTTCTTT
TRBV2	-	TRBJ2-2	TRBD2	CASSPGTSMTGELFF	TGTGCCAGCAGTCCCGGGACTAGTATGACCGGGGAGCTGTTTTTT
TRBV4-1	-	TRBJ2-5	-	CASSQDTASHGTQYF	TGCGCCAGCAGCCAAGATACGGCTAGCCACGGGACCCAGTACTTC
TRBV7-3	-	TRBJ1-1	-	CASGALMETEAFF	TGTGCCAGCGGGGCACTAATGGAGACTGAAGCTTTCTTT
TRBV6-2/TRBV6-3	once	TRBJ1-2	TRBD1	CASSYSIKGESGGYGYTF	TGTGCCAGCAGTTACTCGATTAAAGGGGAGTCAGGGGGCTATGGCTACACCTTC
TRBV7-9	-	TRBJ1-1	TRBD1	CASSDRVGTEAFF	TGTGCCAGTTCCGACAGGGTTGGCACTGAAGCTTTCTTT
TRBV5-3	-	TRBJ1-5	-	CARSLGLLYSNQPQHF	TGTGCCAGAAGCTTGGGCCTGCTCTATAGCAATCAGCCCCAGCATTTT
TRBV9	-	TRBJ1-2	TRBD1	CASSAGTVYGYTF	TGTGCCAGCAGCGCTGGGACAGTATACGGCTACACCTTC
TRBV7-2	-	TRBJ2-3	TRBD2	CASTLPPGLAFLDTQYF	TGTGCCAGCACCCTCCCCCCGGGACTAGCCTTTCTAGATACGCAGTATTTT
TRBV29-1	-	TRBJ2-1	-	CSVKAGSRLGSYNEQFF	TGCAGCGTTAAGGCGGGGTCCCGACTCGGCTCCTACAATGAGCAGTTCTTC
TRBV19	-	TRBJ1-1	-	CASSIGTVFSEAFF	TGTGCCAGTAGTATAGGGACAGTTTTTTCCGAAGCTTTCTTT
TRBV2	few	TRBJ1-2	-	CASTGADGYTF	TGTGCCAGCACAGGGGCAGATGGCTACACCTTC
TRBV7-9	-	TRBJ2-7	-	CASSLPQVSYEQYF	TGTGCCAGCAGCTTACCACAGGTCAGCTACGAGCAGTACTTC
TRBV5-4	-	TRBJ1-1	-	CASSLGRGWKTEAFF	TGTGCCAGCAGCTTGGGGCGGGGTTGGAAAACTGAAGCTTTCTTT
TRBV6-4	-	TRBJ2-3	-	CASSVEGGTDTQYF	TGTGCCAGCAGTGTCGAGGGGGGCACAGATACGCAGTATTTT
TRBV6-5	-	TRBJ1-6	-	CASTQDSFNSPLHF	TGTGCCAGCACCCAGGACAGCTTTAATTCACCCCTCCACTTT
TRBV4-3	-	TRBJ2-1	TRBD2	CASSRNRDYPYNEQFF	TGCGCCAGCAGCCGCAACCGGGACTACCCCTACAATGAGCAGTTCTTC
TRBV18	-	TRBJ1-2	TRBD1	CASSQRGQTPNYGYTF	TGTGCCAGCTCCCAGAGGGGACAGACTCCGAACTATGGCTACACCTTC
TRBV7-9	-	TRBJ2-3	TRBD1	CASSSFYGQGLGDTQYF	TGTGCCAGCAGCTCATTTTACGGACAGGGTTTAGGAGATACGCAGTATTTT
TRBV6-5	-	TRBJ2-3	TRBD1	CASSPRTGTDTQYF	TGTGCCAGCAGTCCTCGGACAGGGACAGATACGCAGTATTTT
TRBV9	-	TRBJ1-2	TRBD1	CASTRAITGALNYGYTF	TGTGCCAGCACCCGAGCAATAACAGGGGCCCTCAACTATGGCTACACCTTC
TRBV5-5	-	TRBJ2-5	-	CASSILTGPPGTQYF	TGTGCCAGCAGCATCCTCACTGGCCCCCCGGGGACCCAGTACTTC
TRBV6-5	once	TRBJ1-3	-	CASSYSISATGNTIYF	TGTGCCAGCAGTTACTCGATATCAGCGACCGGAAACACCATATATTTT
TRBV5-1	-	TRBJ1-2	-	CASSLDLEGYTF	TGCGCCAGCAGTCTAGATCTGGAAGGCTACACCTTC
TRBV6-2/TRBV6-3	few	TRBJ1-5	-	CASSYSSRVSYFGRPQHF	TGTGCCAGCAGTTACTCGTCCCGGGTTTCGTATTTCGGTCGGCCCCAGCATTTT
TRBV7-2	-	TRBJ1-2	-	CASSQRRGGDYGYTF	TGTGCCAGCAGCCAGCGGAGGGGTGGTGACTATGGCTACACCTTC
TRBV27	-	TRBJ2-2	TRBD2	CASSLYQAGARTGELFF	TGTGCCAGCAGTTTATATCAAGCGGGGGCCCGCACCGGGGAGCTGTTTTTT
TRBV24-1	-	TRBJ2-7	TRBD1	CVKIGGRYEQYF	TGTGTCAAGATAGGGGGCCGCTACGAGCAGTACTTC
TRBV19	-	TRBJ1-2	-	CASSINPVPNRDGYTF	TGTGCCAGTAGTATAAATCCGGTCCCAAATCGGGATGGCTACACCTTC
TRBV15	-	TRBJ1-2	-	CATSREARNYGYTF	TGTGCCACCAGCAGAGAAGCACGGAACTATGGCTACACCTTC
TRBV9	-	TRBJ2-3	-	CASSVIGTYGTDTQYF	TGTGCCAGCAGCGTTATCGGGACATATGGCACAGATACGCAGTATTTT
TRBV3-1/TRBV3-2	-	TRBJ2-7	TRBD1	CASSQSSGTGDEQYF	TGTGCCAGCAGCCAATCCTCAGGGACAGGGGACGAGCAGTACTTC
TRBV25-1	-	TRBJ2-7	-	CASRGTFSYEQYF	TGTGCCAGCAGGGGGACATTCTCCTACGAGCAGTACTTC
TRBV5-4	few	TRBJ1-6	-	CASSLEYRDNSPLHF	TGTGCCAGCAGCTTGGAGTACAGGGATAATTCACCCCTCCACTTT
TRBV27	-	TRBJ2-1	TRBD2	CASSLSGLAGANEQFF	TGTGCCAGCAGTTTATCGGGACTAGCGGGGGCCAATGAGCAGTTCTTC
TRBV13	-	TRBJ2-3	TRBD2	CASSLGQGLAGRDTQYF	TGTGCCAGCAGCTTAGGCCAAGGACTAGCGGGGCGAGATACGCAGTATTTT
TRBV19	-	TRBJ1-1	TRBD1	CASSPRKGQGNTEAFF	TGTGCCAGTAGTCCGAGGAAGGGACAGGGTAACACTGAAGCTTTCTTT
TRBV28	-	TRBJ1-1	-	CASSLSPIMNTEAFF	TGTGCCAGCAGTTTATCCCCTATTATGAACACTGAAGCTTTCTTT
TRBV27	once	TRBJ1-5	TRBD1	CASSFQGANQPQHF	TGTGCCAGCAGTTTTCAGGGGGCAAATCAGCCCCAGCATTTT
TRBV2	-	TRBJ1-5	-	CASRQGVYQPQHF	TGTGCCAGCAGACAGGGAGTTTATCAGCCCCAGCATTTT
TRBV10-3	-	TRBJ1-1	-	CAISESGGMTPEAFF	TGTGCCATCAGTGAGTCGGGGGGTATGACCCCTGAAGCTTTCTTT
TRBV3-1/TRBV3-2	-	TRBJ2-3	-	CASSQEGGGAATQYF	TGTGCCAGCAGCCAAGAGGGAGGCGGGGCCGCTACGCAGTATTTT
TRBV14	-	TRBJ2-7	-	CASSQIWRVGQYF	TGTGCCAGCAGCCAAATTTGGAGGGTAGGGCAGTACTTC
TRBV5-1	-	TRBJ2-5	TRBD1	CASSLGDREETQYF	TGCGCCAGCAGCTTGGGGGACAGGGAAGAGACCCAGTACTTC
TRBV10-3	-	TRBJ1-6	-	CATGTTTTSSYNSPLHF	TGTGCCACCGGGACAACGACAACTAGCTCCTATAATTCACCCCTCCACTTT